One sample yielded the 17 T cell receptor beta chains listed below, sequenced in a study of blood T cell repertoires in COVID-19. Generated by immunoSEQ multiplex PCR, the TCRdb table keeps only in-frame clones and is missing some. The data show approximately 200,000 clones, 84% seen once. The sample consisted of PBMCs or T cells enriched from blood (not recorded which). These TCRs come from a man aged 60 to 75 who had recovered from COVID-19.

The chain carries TRBV11-2 and TRBJ1-6, with D unresolved. V lost 3 bases and J 0 bases, leaving 6 bases between the germline ends. The CDR3 runs 15 residues. CDR1 and CDR2 from the germline V gene are SGHAT and FQNNGV. The CDR3 nucleotides read TGTGCCAGCAGCTTCGTGAGCTCCTATAATTCACCCCTCCACTTT. This translates into CASSFVSSYNSPLHF.

This clone was seen a handful of times. V gene TRBV9 combines with J gene TRBJ1-2; 9 nucleotides line up with TRBD1. The ends lost 2 bases at V and 8 bases at J; junction bases unmatched: 4. The CDR3 is 13 amino acids. CDR1 is SGDLS, CDR2 YYNGEE, per germline. CDR3 residues: CASSVGQGLGYTF. DNA of the CDR3: TGTGCCAGCAGCGTGGGACAGGGTTTAGGCTACACCTTC.

This sequence joins TRBV13 and TRBJ2-3; 11 bases fit TRBD2. Germline V CDR1 and CDR2: PRHDT, FYEKMQ (reference sequence). V lost 2 bases, J lost 2 bases, and 15 bases stayed unmatched. CDR3 length: 20 residues. CDR3 bases: TGTGCCAGCAGCTTACGGAGACTAGCGGGGACCAACTTCTTCACAGATACGCAGTATTTT. Residues: CASSLRRLAGTNFFTDTQYF.

To note about this clone: The same CDR3 also results from other DNA sequences found in this sample. This sequence joins TRBV7-2 and TRBJ2-7; D might be TRBD2 (5 bases). Trimming pared 1 base from V and 4 bases from J, leaving 8 bases between. Germline CDR1 and CDR2: SGHTA and FQGNSA. The CDR3 has 13 amino acids. This chain's CDR3 is CASSLGGGYEQYF. DNA of the CDR3: TGTGCCAGCAGCTTAGGAGGAGGTTACGAGCAGTACTTC. The entire variable domain, with the rest obtained from reference TRBV7-2 and TRBJ2-7, is as follows: GAGVSQSPSNKVTEKGKDVELRCDPISGHTALYWYRQSLGQGLEFLIYFQGNSAPDKSGLPSDRFSAERTGGSVSTLTIQRTQQEDSAVYLCASSLGGGYEQYFGPGTRLTVT.

V and J are TRBV29-1 and TRBJ2-7, with 7 bases matching TRBD2. The germline gives CDR1 SQVTM, CDR2 ANQGSEA. Trimming took 6 bases from V and 6 from J; bases not matched to a gene: 8. The CDR3 extends over 12 amino acids. This chain's CDR3 is CSVTGGWSEQYF. CDR3 bases: TGCAGCGTGACGGGGGGTTGGTCCGAGCAGTACTTC.

The rearrangement joins TRBV7-9 to TRBJ2-6; a weak D match, TRBD1 (5 bases). CDR3 length: 18 amino acids. The V end lost 1 base, the J end lost 3 bases, and 16 bases lay between the germline ends. Germline CDR1 is SEHNR and CDR2 is FQNEAQ (reference sequence). This CDR3 reads CASSLVGQGQFGANVLTF. The CDR3 DNA sequence: TGTGCCAGCAGCTTAGTCGGGCAGGGCCAATTTGGGGCCAACGTCCTGACTTTC.

The V and J genes are TRBV2 and TRBJ1-1; a weak D match, TRBD1 (6 bases). Trimming shortened V by 6 bases and J by 0 bases, and 11 bases separated the two germline ends. Germline CDR1 reads SNHLY; CDR2 reads FYNNEI. The CDR3 covers 14 residues. The CDR3 region is CASSGRGLNTEAFF. In DNA form, the CDR3 reads TGTGCCAGCAGCGGCAGGGGTCTGAACACTGAAGCTTTCTTT.

This chain joins TRBV6-2 or TRBV6-3 and TRBJ1-3; D ambiguous. Trimming stripped 6 bases from V and 0 bases from J, with 12 bases between. In germline, CDR1 is MNHEY, CDR2 SVGEGT. The CDR3 length is 15 residues. CDR3: CASSKLGSSGNTIYF. CDR3 coding DNA: TGTGCCAGCAGCAAACTAGGGAGCTCTGGAAACACCATATATTTT.

The CDR3 nucleotides read TGCGCCAGCAGCCGGCACGCGAACACCGGGGAGCTGTTTTTT. This codes for CASSRHANTGELFF. The V gene is TRBV4-3, the J gene TRBJ2-2; D call uncertain. Germline CDR1 and CDR2: LGHNA and YSLEER. V lost 4 bases, J lost 0 bases, and 6 bases lay in between. The CDR3 is made up of 14 amino acids.

Only one count was recorded for this clone. CDR3 loop: CATSAAGDNQPQHF. CDR3 DNA: TGTGCCACCAGTGCCGCAGGGGACAATCAGCCCCAGCATTTT. The chain links TRBV24-1 to TRBJ1-5; possible D gene TRBD1, 6 bases. Germline loops: CDR1 KGHDR, CDR2 SFDVKD. Deletions cut 5 bases from V and 3 bases from J, with 10 bases between. The CDR3 consists of 14 residues.

As concerns this clone: The germline gene is not matched at one end of the junction; a read error may be the cause. The J gene is TRBJ2-4, the V gene TRBV24-1; D might be TRBD1 (5 bases). This CDR3 comprises 14 residues. Looked up from germline, CDR1 is KGHDR and CDR2 is SFDVKD. The CDR3 nucleotides read TGTGCCACCAGTGACCCCCGACAGATAAACCTTCAGTACTTC. As protein: CATSDPRQINLQYF.

This clone was detected only once. The chain combines TRBV7-2 with TRBJ2-3; the D gene is possibly TRBD2 (6 bases). V was clipped by 1 base and J by 0 bases, with 8 bases between them. Germline loops: CDR1 SGHTA, CDR2 FQGNSA. This CDR3 contains 15 residues. The CDR3 coding sequence is TGTGCCAGCAGCTTAGTAGGGACTAGCACAGATACGCAGTATTTT. This gives the protein CASSLVGTSTDTQYF.

This clone has a handful of counts. The chain employs TRBV27 and TRBJ2-5; D possibly corresponds to TRBD1 (5 bases). The length of the CDR3 is 13 residues. V gave up 6 bases and J gave up 0 bases, with 8 bases separating them. The germline V gene has CDR1 MNHEY and CDR2 SMNVEV (reference sequence). The CDR3 bases are TGTGCCAGCAGGCAGGGTAACCAAGAGACCCAGTACTTC. Translated: CASRQGNQETQYF.

The chain links TRBV2 to TRBJ2-5, with D possibly matching TRBD1 (5 bases). Trimming left V 7 bases short and J 1 base short, with 16 bases between. The CDR3 length is 15 residues. Germline V gene data show CDR1 as SNHLY and CDR2 as FYNNEI. This CDR3 reads CASTLVGVSQETQYF. CDR3 coding DNA: TGTGCCAGCACCCTGGTAGGGGTCTCCCAAGAGACCCAGTACTTC. The variable domain in full, completed from reference TRBV2 and TRBJ2-5, reads EPEVTQTPSHQVTQMGQEVILRCVPISNHLYFYWYRQILGQKVEFLVSFYNNEISEKSEIFDDQFSVERPDGSNFTLKIRSTKLEDSAMYFCASTLVGVSQETQYFGPGTRLLVL.

The chain links TRBV27 to TRBJ1-5, with 8 bases matching TRBD1. Germline V gene data show CDR1 as MNHEY and CDR2 as SMNVEV (reference sequence). The CDR3 contains 15 residues. The V and J ends lost 6 bases and 3 bases, in that order; junction bases with no gene match: 7. CDR3 DNA sequence: TGTGCCAGCAGCCGACAGGGGAGGGACAATCAGCCCCAGCATTTT. Protein product: CASSRQGRDNQPQHF.

The chain employs TRBV5-1 and TRBJ2-1; 8 bases are a match to TRBD2. V gave up 4 bases and J gave up 9 bases; unmatched junction bases: 9. CDR1 is SGHRS, CDR2 YFSETQ, per germline. The CDR3 is 14 residues long. The CDR3 DNA reads as TGCGCCAGCAGCCCGGAGGGACTAGTAGGTGAGCAGTTCTTC. Protein product: CASSPEGLVGEQFF.

The rearrangement links TRBV10-1 to TRBJ2-5; 10 nucleotides match TRBD1. The V gene end was trimmed by 4 bases and the J gene end by 0 bases; junction bases not matched to a gene: 2. Per germline, CDR1 WNHNN and CDR2 SYGVQD (reference sequence). This CDR3 is built from 15 residues. CDR3 residues: CASSAGTGDQETQYF. The DNA of the CDR3 is TGCGCCAGCAGTGCCGGGACAGGGGACCAAGAGACCCAGTACTTC.